This passage covers 29 T cell receptor beta chains from one sample sequenced in a study of cytomegalovirus exposure and HLA in healthy donors. Sequencing was performed with immunoSEQ multiplex PCR; in TCRdb, only in-frame clones are kept and a portion is missing. The table includes roughly 50,000 clones, approximately 89% detected once. Input material: PBMCs. The origin of the receptors is a woman aged 18 to 35 in good health and CMV-seropositive.

The gene calls are TRBV19 and TRBJ1-1; TRBD1 matches 8 bases. This CDR3 comprises 12 residues. V shed 10 bases and J 4 bases; nucleotides not matched to a gene: 5. Germline values: CDR1 LNHDA, CDR2 SQIVND (reference sequence). CDR3 region: CATTGGGTEAFF. The CDR3 nucleotides read TGTGCCACCACAGGGGGAGGCACTGAAGCTTTCTTT.

This sequence joins TRBV4-2 and TRBJ1-2, with a possible D match to TRBD1 (5 bases). Germline lookup yields CDR1 LGHNA and CDR2 YNFKEQ. This CDR3 region has 15 residues. Trimming took off 0 bases at V and 4 bases at J, with 12 bases between the two ends. CDR3 DNA: TGTGCCAGCAGCCAAGACAGGGTAAGGTCCTATGGCTACACCTTC. Translated, it gives CASSQDRVRSYGYTF.

The genes are TRBV15 and TRBJ2-1; D is perhaps TRBD1 (6 bases). Germline V CDR1 and CDR2: LNHNV, YYDKDF (reference sequence). This CDR3 has 17 residues. The ends were cut back, 5 bases at V and 5 bases at J, with 22 bases in the middle. This CDR3 is CATSPPRTGKQNNEQFF. CDR3 DNA sequence: TGTGCCACCAGCCCTCCACGAACAGGGAAACAAAACAATGAGCAGTTCTTC.

This clone was detected a few times. The CDR3, as DNA: TGTGCCAGCAGCGTACGGAATTCACCCCTCCACTTT. This translates into CASSVRNSPLHF. The rearrangement joins TRBV9 to TRBJ1-6; D not resolved. The CDR3 sequence is 12 residues long. Trimming cost V 1 base and J 7 bases, with 3 bases left between them. Per the germline V gene, CDR1 is SGDLS and CDR2 is YYNGEE.

This chain joins TRBV5-4 and TRBJ1-6; 12 bases match TRBD1. Trimming at V came to 4 bases and at J to 7 bases, leaving 3 bases not matched to a gene. Germline V gives CDR1 SGHNT, CDR2 YYREEE (reference sequence). The CDR3 is 15 amino acids. The CDR3 bases are TGTGCCAGCAGCCGAGGGACAGGGGGCAATTCACCCCTCCACTTT. Protein product: CASSRGTGGNSPLHF.

V and J are TRBV7-2 and TRBJ2-3, with 15 bases aligning to TRBD2. V lost 5 bases, J lost 5 bases, and 5 bases stayed unmatched. The CDR3 totals 16 residues. Per the germline V gene, CDR1 is SGHTA and CDR2 is FQGNSA. This chain's CDR3 is CASSRTSGGAGDTQYF. As DNA, the CDR3 is TGTGCCAGCAGCCGGACTAGCGGGGGGGCGGGAGATACGCAGTATTTT.

As regards this clone: The sample contains more than one DNA sequence encoding this CDR3. The rearrangement joins TRBV4-1 to TRBJ2-3, with D uncertain. Trimming left V 2 bases short and J 1 base short, with 4 bases between. This CDR3 is built from 13 residues. CDR1 and CDR2 (germline): MGHRA, YSYEKL. The CDR3: CASSQQGTDTQYF. CDR3 DNA: TGCGCCAGCAGCCAACAGGGCACAGATACGCAGTATTTT.

The V gene is TRBV28, the J gene TRBJ2-1; the match to TRBD2 covers 9 bases. The CDR3 runs 18 residues. Trimming cost V 6 bases and J 0 bases; bases outside gene matches: 12. Germline CDR1 is MDHEN and CDR2 is SYDVKM. The CDR3 reads CASRAGLAGLSSYNEQFF. CDR3 DNA sequence: TGTGCCAGCAGAGCGGGACTAGCTGGTCTAAGCTCCTACAATGAGCAGTTCTTC.

The CDR3 DNA is TGCGCCAGCAGCCTTCTAGCGGGGGCCGCCTACAATGAGCAGTTCTTC. Its protein product is CASSLLAGAAYNEQFF. This chain uses TRBV5-1 with TRBJ2-1, with 10 bases fitting TRBD2. V lost 4 bases, J lost 2 bases, and 6 bases stayed unmatched. The CDR3 sequence is 16 residues long. Germline loops: CDR1 SGHRS, CDR2 YFSETQ. The entire variable domain, with the rest obtained from reference TRBV5-1 and TRBJ2-1, is as follows: KAGVTQTPRYLIKTRGQQVTLSCSPISGHRSVSWYQQTPGQGLQFLFEYFSETQRNKGNFPGRFSGRQFSNSRSEMNVSTLELGDSALYLCASSLLAGAAYNEQFFGPGTRLTVL.

The chain couples TRBV6-1 to TRBJ1-1; possible D gene TRBD1, 6 bases. The CDR3 loop spans 13 amino acids. With 6 bases removed from V and 0 bases from J, the gap between germline ends came to 8 bases. Germline loops: CDR1 MNHNS, CDR2 SASEGT. CDR3 region: CASRAGVNTEAFF. The CDR3 coding sequence is TGTGCCAGCAGAGCAGGGGTGAACACTGAAGCTTTCTTT.

The chain has TRBV10-1 and TRBJ2-2; the match to TRBD1 covers 7 bases. This CDR3 contains 20 residues. J lost 2 bases, V lost 4 bases, and 19 bases had no gene match. Germline CDR1 and CDR2: WNHNN and SYGVQD (reference sequence). CDR3 residues: CASSVRQGRRGFPNTGELFF. CDR3 nucleotide sequence: TGCGCCAGCAGTGTCAGACAGGGCCGTCGGGGCTTTCCAAACACCGGGGAGCTGTTTTTT.

This clone was counted a single time. This chain uses TRBV2 with TRBJ1-2, with 9 bases lining up with TRBD1. The CDR3 spans 15 residues. CDR1 is SNHLY and CDR2 is FYNNEI in the germline V gene. With V trimmed by 5 bases and J by 2 bases, 6 bases remained unmatched. The DNA of the CDR3 is TGTGCCAGCAGTAGGGGACAGGGTGGGAACTATGGCTACACCTTC. It translates to CASSRGQGGNYGYTF.

The chain uses TRBV19 and TRBJ1-2; D remains unclear. Germline V gene lookup returns CDR1 LNHDA and CDR2 SQIVND (reference sequence). Trimming shortened V by 7 bases and J by 2 bases, and 11 bases separated the two germline ends. The CDR3 is made up of 13 amino acids. The CDR3 coding sequence is TGTGCCAGTAAGAATGGGCCCAACTATGGCTACACCTTC. This gives the protein CASKNGPNYGYTF.

This clone was counted only a few times. The genes are TRBV10-3 and TRBJ2-3; D gene uncertain. The germline V gene has CDR1 ENHRY and CDR2 SYGVKD. This CDR3 has 12 residues. Between the trimmed V and J ends, which lost 0 bases and 5 bases, there was a span of 3 bases. The CDR3 loop reads CAISESLDTQYF. The CDR3 DNA is TGTGCCATCAGTGAGTCCCTAGATACGCAGTATTTT.

V is TRBV19 and J is TRBJ1-1, with D unresolved. The ends were cut back, 6 bases at V and 1 base at J, with 6 bases in the middle. The CDR3 loop spans 12 amino acids. Germline CDR1 LNHDA, CDR2 SQIVND (reference sequence). The CDR3 nucleotides read TGTGCCAGTAGCGGGAGGAACACTGAAGCTTTCTTT. Translating it yields CASSGRNTEAFF.

CDR3 DNA sequence: TGCGCCAGCAGCTTGAACTTGGGGGACAGTACTACGAGGCAGTACTTC. Amino acid sequence: CASSLNLGDSTTRQYF. The chain combines TRBV5-1 with TRBJ2-7, with 7 bases that match TRBD1. V gave up 1 base and J gave up 9 bases; unmatched junction bases: 16. In germline, CDR1 is SGHRS, CDR2 YFSETQ. CDR3 length: 16 amino acids.

The gene calls are TRBV5-1 and TRBJ2-1, with 10 bases fitting TRBD1. J gave up 7 bases and V 0 bases, and 10 bases lay outside the gene matches. There are 17 residues in the CDR3. In germline, CDR1 is SGHRS, CDR2 YFSETQ. The CDR3 spells CASSLATGQGVGNEQFF. In nucleotides, the CDR3 is TGCGCCAGCAGCTTGGCCACCGGACAGGGGGTTGGGAATGAGCAGTTCTTC.

The V gene is TRBV10-3, the J gene TRBJ1-6; 7 bases are shared with TRBD1. After removal of 6 bases from V and 7 bases from J, the junction contained 6 bases not matched to a gene. The CDR3 length is 14 residues. Germline V gives CDR1 ENHRY, CDR2 SYGVKD. The CDR3 region is CAISQDRPNSPLHF. The CDR3 DNA reads TGTGCCATCAGCCAGGACAGGCCGAATTCACCCCTCCACTTT.

The chain carries TRBV7-2 and TRBJ2-3; 12 nucleotides match TRBD2. Trimming removed 5 bases from V and 2 bases from J; junction bases left unmatched: 8. Germline V gene lookup returns CDR1 SGHTA and CDR2 FQGNSA. This CDR3 spans 17 amino acids. CDR3 sequence: CASSHGLAGSTTDTQYF. The CDR3, as DNA: TGTGCCAGCAGCCATGGACTAGCGGGATCGACCACAGATACGCAGTATTTT.

V usage is TRBV5-4 and J usage is TRBJ1-4, with 7 positions matching TRBD1. V shed 0 bases, J shed 5 bases, and the junction held 4 bases outside the gene matches. CDR1 is SGHNT and CDR2 is YYREEE in the germline V gene (reference sequence). This CDR3 has 15 amino acids. CDR3 bases: TGTGCCAGCAGCTTGGGACAGGGCCAGAATGAAAAACTGTTTTTT. Translated: CASSLGQGQNEKLFF.

Judged by abundance, this clone is medium-sized. This chain connects TRBV6-1 to TRBJ1-4; D call uncertain. Between the trimmed V and J ends, which lost 4 bases and 3 bases, there was a span of 9 bases. The length of the CDR3 is 14 residues. The germline CDR1 and CDR2 sequences are MNHNS and SASEGT. This CDR3 is CASSVFGANEKLFF. CDR3 sequence (DNA): TGTGCCAGCAGTGTCTTTGGAGCTAATGAAAAACTGTTTTTT.

This clone was seen more than once but under ten times. The CDR3 spells CATGPRQGETQYF. CDR3 in DNA: TGTGCCACCGGACCCAGACAGGGAGAGACCCAGTACTTC. V is TRBV10-3 and J is TRBJ2-5, with TRBD1 matching over 7 bases. This CDR3 has 13 residues. In germline, CDR1 is ENHRY, CDR2 SYGVKD. The J segment lost 4 bases and the V segment lost 10 bases, leaving 9 bases of the junction unmatched.

The gene calls are TRBV5-4 and TRBJ2-1; TRBD2 matches at 13 bases. Losses at the gene ends were 1 base for V and 8 bases for J; bases not matched to a gene: 3. Germline V lookup: CDR1 SGHNT, CDR2 YYREEE (reference sequence). This CDR3 has 15 amino acids. The CDR3 here is CASSLTSGGGDEQFF. The CDR3 nucleotides are TGTGCCAGCAGCTTGACTAGCGGGGGGGGAGATGAGCAGTTCTTC.

This clone showed up just once. The chain is built from TRBV1 and TRBJ1-2. TRBV1 is reported as a pseudogene. There are 16 residues in the CDR3. DNA of the CDR3: TGCACCAGCAGCCCCGGGAGACAGTGCTCGGGGTTATGCTACACCTTC. Translated: CTSSPGRQCSGLCYTF.

The V call is TRBV28, the J call TRBJ1-1, with TRBD1 matching over 9 bases. V was clipped by 4 bases and J by 5 bases; unmatched bases: 8. The CDR3 has 15 residues. Germline CDR1 reads MDHEN; CDR2 reads SYDVKM. Here the CDR3 DNA reads TGTGCCAGCAGTTCCTGGACAGGGGAGAAAACTGAAGCTTTCTTT. It specifies CASSSWTGEKTEAFF. Filled out from reference TRBV28 and TRBJ1-1, the complete variable domain reads DVKVTQSSRYLVKRTGEKVFLECVQDMDHENMFWYRQDPGLGLRLIYFSYDVKMKEKGDIPEGYSVSREKKERFSLILESASTNQTSMYLCASSSWTGEKTEAFFGQGTRLTVV.

The chain joins TRBV7-3 to TRBJ2-7, with a tentative D call TRBD2 (5 bases). There are 15 residues in the CDR3. The germline CDR1 and CDR2 sequences are SGHTA and FQGTGA. Trimming pared 2 bases from V and 2 bases from J, leaving 13 bases between. The CDR3 DNA reads TGTGCCAGCAGCTTACCGCCGAGGGAACCCTACGAGCAGTACTTC. Translated, it gives CASSLPPREPYEQYF.

This chain connects TRBV10-2 to TRBJ1-2, with 9 bases matching TRBD1. CDR3 length: 14 residues. The germline V gene encodes CDR1 WSHSY and CDR2 SAAADI. J was trimmed by 3 bases and V by 6 bases; bases with no gene match: 5. DNA for the CDR3: TGCGCCAGCAGGCCGGGACAGGGTGACTATGGCTACACCTTC. Translating it yields CASRPGQGDYGYTF.

The V call is TRBV19, the J call TRBJ1-1; perhaps TRBD1 as D (6 bases). Germline loops: CDR1 LNHDA, CDR2 SQIVND (reference sequence). The germline V and J ends were trimmed by 8 bases and 5 bases, with 15 bases remaining between them. The CDR3 has 13 amino acids. This CDR3 is CASGTGSWTEAFF. In DNA, the CDR3 is TGTGCCAGTGGTACAGGGTCATGGACTGAAGCTTTCTTT.

This chain connects TRBV6-5 to TRBJ2-3, with D unresolved. Germline-derived CDR1 and CDR2 are MNHEY and SVGAGI. This CDR3 comprises 14 residues. V gave up 7 bases and J gave up 4 bases, with 15 bases separating them. The CDR3 reads CASNQQEGADTQYF. CDR3 DNA sequence: TGTGCCAGCAACCAGCAGGAAGGCGCAGATACGCAGTATTTT.